Below are 31 T cell receptor beta chains sequenced from a single sample in a study of CD8+CD57+ T cells in acquired aplastic anemia. By flow cytometry, patients selected for sequencing had shown an expansion of CD8+CD57+ cells. The template used for profiling TCR beta VDJ and CDR3 was genomic DNA. Each CDR3 protein is one row after TCRdb ran MiXCR on the reads. The sample lists hundreds of thousands of distinct CDR3 sequences, under 55% occurring once. The sample taken for sequencing was sorted CD4+, CD8+, or CD8+CD57+ T cells (not recorded which) from PBMCs. Receptors were obtained from a human donor with aplastic anemia.

The chain combines TRBV7-8 with TRBJ2-7, with 8 bases aligning to TRBD2. The J segment lost 4 bases and the V segment lost 5 bases, leaving 7 bases of the junction unmatched. This CDR3 spans 14 amino acids. Germline V gene data show CDR1 as SGHVS and CDR2 as FQNEAQ. CDR3 DNA: TGTGCCAGCAGCATCCTACTAGCGGAATACGAGCAGTACTTC. It yields the protein CASSILLAEYEQYF.

The V call is TRBV9, the J call TRBJ2-2; 7 positions agree with TRBD1. Germline assignment: CDR1 SGDLS and CDR2 YYNGEE. CDR3 size: 14 residues. V gave up 6 bases and J gave up 1 base; unmatched junction bases: 3. Written as DNA, the CDR3 is TGTGCCAGCACCGGGACAGTGAACACCGGGGAGCTGTTTTTT. Translation gives CASTGTVNTGELFF.

This clonotype was seen only once. J is TRBJ2-1 and V is TRBV29-1, with TRBD2 matching over 12 bases. Per the germline V gene, CDR1 is SQVTM and CDR2 is ANQGSEA. Trimming removed 3 bases from V and 13 bases from J; junction bases left unmatched: 10. This CDR3 has 14 residues. CDR3 bases: TGCAGCGTTGATTTGCGTCTAGCGGGGGGGGGTCAGTTCTTC. It yields the protein CSVDLRLAGGGQFF.

In its sample, this clonotype was seen many times. The gene calls are TRBV9 and TRBJ2-1, with D perhaps matching TRBD1 or TRBD2 (5 bases each). Looked up from germline, CDR1 is SGDLS and CDR2 is YYNGEE. The CDR3 spans 16 residues. V lost 4 bases and J 4 bases, leaving 18 bases between the germline ends. CDR3 loop: CASSPRGPTLYNEQFF. The CDR3 DNA sequence: TGTGCCAGCAGCCCCCGGGGACCCACATTGTACAATGAGCAGTTCTTC.

This clonotype was detected many times. The chain uses TRBV5-1 and TRBJ2-7; 8 positions match TRBD1. V was clipped by 7 bases and J by 3 bases; unmatched bases: 15. CDR3 length equals 16 residues. Germline V gives CDR1 SGHRS, CDR2 YFSETQ. The CDR3 spells CASRSLPDREYYEQYF. CDR3 nucleotide sequence: TGCGCCAGCCGCAGCTTGCCGGACAGGGAGTACTACGAGCAGTACTTC.

This clonotype has at least ten counts. This likely comes from a read error, as the CDR3 has no conserved phenylalanine or tryptophan at its end. The chain uses TRBV12-3 or TRBV12-4 and TRBJ1-5; 9 positions agree with TRBD1. V lost 7 bases to trimming and J lost 6 bases; unmatched junction nucleotides: 10. The CDR3 is 15 residues long. The CDR3 DNA reads TGTGCCAGCACCCCTCCGGGACAGGGTAGTCAGCCCCAGCATCTT. It yields the protein CASTPPGQGSQPQHL.

This clonotype was found many times. The rearrangement uses TRBV28 and TRBJ1-6, with 9 nucleotides matching TRBD1. This CDR3 has 16 residues. The V and J ends lost 3 bases and 5 bases, in that order; junction bases with no gene match: 5. Germline loops: CDR1 MDHEN, CDR2 SYDVKM. Written as DNA, the CDR3 is TGTGCCAGCAGTTTGGGGACAGGGAGGGATAATTCACCCCTCCACTTT. It yields the protein CASSLGTGRDNSPLHF. The whole variable domain, filled in from reference TRBV28 and TRBJ1-6, reads DVKVTQSSRYLVKRTGEKVFLECVQDMDHENMFWYRQDPGLGLRLIYFSYDVKMKEKGDIPEGYSVSREKKERFSLILESASTNQTSMYLCASSLGTGRDNSPLHFGNGTRLTVT.

V and J are TRBV19 and TRBJ1-6; 7 positions match TRBD1. This CDR3 has 15 residues. Trimming at V came to 3 bases and at J to 9 bases, leaving 8 bases not matched to a gene. Germline V gene sequence: CDR1 LNHDA, CDR2 SQIVND (reference sequence). The CDR3 nucleotides read TGTGCCAGTAGTATTGGCGGAGGGGGCCGTTCACCCCTCCACTTT. This sequence encodes CASSIGGGGRSPLHF.

The sample holds a few counts of this clonotype. This chain links TRBV7-8 with TRBJ2-2, with D unclear. Deletions cut 2 bases from V and 0 bases from J, with 7 bases between. Germline lookup yields CDR1 SGHVS and CDR2 FQNEAQ. The CDR3 is 15 amino acids. The CDR3: CASSLRRSNTGELFF. The DNA for the CDR3 is TGTGCCAGCAGCTTACGCAGGTCGAACACCGGGGAGCTGTTTTTT.

This clonotype was observed at least ten times. The chain employs TRBV5-1 and TRBJ2-3, with D tentatively TRBD1 or TRBD2 (5 bases each). CDR1 is SGHRS, CDR2 YFSETQ, per germline. The CDR3 has 11 amino acids. Deletions cut 3 bases from V and 11 bases from J, with 10 bases between. The chain's CDR3 is CASSWGSEQYF. The CDR3 region has the DNA TGCGCCAGCAGCTGGGGGTCTGAGCAGTATTTT.

This clonotype was detected ten times or more. This chain connects TRBV7-3 to TRBJ2-7; unclear D gene. Germline V lookup: CDR1 SGHTA, CDR2 FQGTGA. V lost 3 bases to trimming and J lost 1 base, with 7 bases between them. The CDR3 has 13 residues. The CDR3: CASSFSASYEQYF. The CDR3 DNA follows: TGTGCCAGCAGCTTCAGTGCATCCTACGAGCAGTACTTC.

This clonotype was seen a handful of times. This rearrangement joins TRBV5-1 to TRBJ2-6, with unresolved D. Germline lookup yields CDR1 SGHRS and CDR2 YFSETQ. The V and J ends lost 0 bases and 0 bases respectively, with 7 bases between them. The CDR3 has 16 residues. CDR3 amino acids: CASSLERSSGANVLTF. DNA of the CDR3: TGCGCCAGCAGCTTGGAGCGTAGCTCTGGGGCCAACGTCCTGACTTTC. The full variable domain, completed using reference TRBV5-1 and TRBJ2-6, is KAGVTQTPRYLIKTRGQQVTLSCSPISGHRSVSWYQQTPGQGLQFLFEYFSETQRNKGNFPGRFSGRQFSNSRSEMNVSTLELGDSALYLCASSLERSSGANVLTFGAGSRLTVL.

The genes are TRBV15 and TRBJ1-1; no definite D call. Germline V gene lookup returns CDR1 LNHNV and CDR2 YYDKDF (reference sequence). The CDR3 runs 12 residues. Trimming removed 4 bases from V and 6 bases from J, with 9 bases in between. CDR3 residues: CATSKGGPEAFF. The CDR3 DNA is TGTGCCACCAGCAAGGGTGGGCCTGAAGCTTTCTTT.

This clonotype has a single count. The chain carries TRBV20-1 and TRBJ1-4; the D is unclear. The germline V gene encodes CDR1 DFQATT and CDR2 SNEGSKA (reference sequence). This CDR3 has 11 amino acids. V shed 7 bases and J shed 2 bases, with 5 bases lying between them. The CDR3 is CSVLTNEKLFF. DNA of the CDR3: TGCAGTGTCCTGACTAATGAAAAACTGTTTTTT.

This sequence joins TRBV6-2 or TRBV6-3 and TRBJ1-5; D is perhaps TRBD1 (5 bases). The V end was cut by 5 bases, the J end by 0 bases, with 14 bases between. The CDR3 is 16 residues long. The germline V gene encodes CDR1 MNHEY and CDR2 SVGEGT. The DNA for the CDR3 is TGTGCCAGCAGTGCAGGGAGGATTCCTAGCAATCAGCCCCAGCATTTT. It encodes CASSAGRIPSNQPQHF.

J is TRBJ2-7 and V is TRBV19; maybe TRBD1 (5 bases). CDR1 is LNHDA, CDR2 SQIVND, per germline (reference sequence). Trimming left V 0 bases short and J 6 bases short, with 9 bases between. The CDR3 runs 13 residues. CDR3 nucleotide sequence: TGTGCCAGTAGTATAGATCAGGGTGGCGAGCAGTACTTC. Residues: CASSIDQGGEQYF.

This clonotype occurred many times. This chain links TRBV12-3 or TRBV12-4 with TRBJ2-3, with D unresolved. This CDR3 is built from 15 residues. The V and J ends lost 6 bases and 0 bases respectively, with 13 bases between them. The CDR3 nucleotides read TGTGCCAGCAGGTCCTACTCACACAGCACAGATACGCAGTATTTT. This gives the protein CASRSYSHSTDTQYF.

This chain connects TRBV15 to TRBJ1-2, with no clear D. Trimming left V 1 base short and J 8 bases short, with 8 bases between. The CDR3 runs 12 residues. CDR1 is LNHNV, CDR2 YYDKDF, per germline (reference sequence). CDR3 protein: CATSRVAGGYTF. CDR3 sequence (DNA): TGTGCCACCAGCAGAGTAGCGGGAGGCTACACCTTC.

Many counts were recorded for this clonotype. The rearrangement links TRBV5-4 to TRBJ2-2, with 8 bases that match TRBD2. Germline CDR1 is SGHNT and CDR2 is YYREEE (reference sequence). This CDR3 contains 14 residues. Trimming at V came to 4 bases and at J to 6 bases, leaving 5 bases not matched to a gene. CDR3 amino acids: CASSNGGGSGELFF. Here the CDR3 DNA reads TGTGCCAGCAGCAACGGGGGGGGTTCCGGGGAGCTGTTTTTT.

The CDR3: CASRKANPTYEQYF. CDR3 nucleotides: TGTGCCAGCAGGAAGGCCAATCCAACCTACGAGCAGTACTTC. This chain uses TRBV6-5 with TRBJ2-7; unclear D gene. This CDR3 region has 14 residues. Germline loops: CDR1 MNHEY, CDR2 SVGAGI. V lost 6 bases, J lost 2 bases, and 14 bases lay in between.

The chain couples TRBV7-9 to TRBJ1-1, with 7 bases identical to TRBD1. Looked up from germline, CDR1 is SEHNR and CDR2 is FQNEAQ (reference sequence). The CDR3 consists of 15 residues. V trimming: 3 bases; J trimming: 6 bases; junction bases outside the gene matches: 10. This CDR3 reads CASSFGGQRTAEAFF. Here the CDR3 DNA reads TGTGCCAGCAGCTTTGGGGGACAGCGTACCGCTGAAGCTTTCTTT.

This clonotype has a count of ten or more. V usage is TRBV20-1 and J usage is TRBJ2-7, with D perhaps matching TRBD1 or TRBD2 (5 bases each). Trimming cost V 4 bases and J 0 bases, with 16 bases left between them. The CDR3 length is 15 residues. Germline values: CDR1 DFQATT, CDR2 SNEGSKA (reference sequence). CDR3 loop: CSANPFAGSSYEQYF. DNA for the CDR3: TGCAGTGCTAACCCATTTGCAGGGAGCTCCTACGAGCAGTACTTC.

This clonotype was picked up many times. The chain couples TRBV5-1 to TRBJ1-3, with D possibly matching TRBD1 (5 bases). CDR3 length: 15 amino acids. CDR1 is SGHRS, CDR2 YFSETQ, per germline. Trimming took 1 base from V and 2 from J, leaving 10 bases between them. CDR3 protein: CASSLMSGPGNTIYF. CDR3 nucleotide sequence: TGCGCCAGCAGCTTGATGTCGGGGCCTGGAAACACCATATATTTT.

Concerning this clonotype itself: A much bigger clone sits one base away, suggesting this may be a read error. The rearrangement uses TRBV5-1 and TRBJ2-3; D is perhaps TRBD1 or TRBD2 (6 bases each). In germline, CDR1 is SGHRS, CDR2 YFSETQ. Trimming took 1 base from V and 2 from J, leaving 14 bases between them. The CDR3 has 16 amino acids. The CDR3 is CASSLKGGRDTDTQYF. CDR3 coding DNA: TGCGCCAGCAGCTTGAAGGGGGGTAGAGACACAGATACGCAGTATTTT.

This clonotype was counted once. The chain combines TRBV7-2 with TRBJ2-7; possibly TRBD1 for D (6 bases). The CDR3 consists of 13 residues. The germline V gene encodes CDR1 SGHTA and CDR2 FQGNSA. V was pared by 5 bases and J by 3 bases, with 11 bases between. The CDR3 DNA is TGTGCCAGCAGCCCAGGGGTAATCTACGAGCAGTACTTC. It codes for CASSPGVIYEQYF.

This clonotype was detected only once. The chain links TRBV7-2 to TRBJ2-3; 8 bases map to TRBD1. The CDR3 consists of 13 residues. The germline V gene encodes CDR1 SGHTA and CDR2 FQGNSA. V was pared by 4 bases and J by 5 bases, with 2 bases of the junction left unmatched. The CDR3 protein is CASSSGTGDTQYF. CDR3 sequence (DNA): TGTGCCAGCAGCTCCGGGACAGGAGATACGCAGTATTTT.

This clonotype showed up many times. This chain links TRBV19 with TRBJ1-2; no clear D gene. V was cut by 3 bases and J by 2 bases, with 7 bases left in between. The CDR3 has 13 residues. Per the germline V gene, CDR1 is LNHDA and CDR2 is SQIVND (reference sequence). The CDR3: CASSMVPNYGYTF. The CDR3, as DNA: TGTGCCAGTAGTATGGTACCAAACTATGGCTACACCTTC.

This clonotype was recorded many times. The chain couples TRBV2 to TRBJ2-3, with 7 bases lining up with TRBD2. The germline CDR1 and CDR2 sequences are SNHLY and FYNNEI. V lost 7 bases and J lost 9; bases outside the gene matches: 7. The CDR3 sequence is 12 residues long. In DNA, the CDR3 is TGTGCCAGCAAGGGACCCGGGGGGACGCAGTATTTT. Translated: CASKGPGGTQYF.

The chain carries TRBV19 and TRBJ1-2; possibly TRBD1 for D (6 bases). Germline CDR1 LNHDA, CDR2 SQIVND (reference sequence). The CDR3 extends over 16 amino acids. The V gene lost 5 bases and the J gene lost 0 bases, with 16 bases spanning the gap. The CDR3 spells CASSPGWGAANYGYTF. The CDR3 nucleotides read TGTGCCAGTAGTCCCGGATGGGGGGCAGCTAACTATGGCTACACCTTC.

This chain links TRBV7-9 with TRBJ2-7; 8 nucleotides match TRBD1. This CDR3 comprises 14 residues. Germline values: CDR1 SEHNR, CDR2 FQNEAQ (reference sequence). Trimming took 1 base from V and 5 from J; bases not matched to a gene: 4. The CDR3 loop is CASSLGTGINEQYF. CDR3 in DNA: TGTGCCAGCAGCTTAGGGACAGGGATAAACGAGCAGTACTTC.

This chain connects TRBV10-3 to TRBJ1-3, with D possibly matching TRBD1 (5 bases). V lost 9 bases to trimming and J lost 6 bases, with 6 bases between them. The CDR3 totals 10 residues. CDR1 and CDR2 (germline): ENHRY, SYGVKD. CDR3 in amino acids: CAIGQNTIYF. CDR3 bases: TGTGCCATAGGACAAAACACCATATATTTT.